This TCR beta chain emerged from a study of identifying expanded T cells in peripheral blood (dated by TCRdb to about 2019). Turning to the overall study: Technical replicates were generated by sequencing separate aliquots of the same genomic DNA pool, and four replicates were compared pairwise.

V gives up 6 bases and J gives up 3 bases, and the segment between their germline ends measures 12 bases. According to the germline V gene, CDR1 reads MDHEN and CDR2 reads SYDVKM. From cysteine to phenylalanine, the CDR3 is 13 amino acids long. Only the CDR3 part of the read is kept: 39 bases, read in frame from the first base. No immune events such as infections were documented for the healthy donors during the collection period. Time-dependent variance in a beta-binomial model of T-cell clone differential abundance was calibrated using healthy-donor blood repertoires as a training cohort. The training cohort comprised ten or so healthy donors, 3 female and 7 male. An age range of roughly 25 to 65 years, with an average of roughly 47 years, was recorded for the donors. Whole blood, obtained from a commercial supplier, was collected from each healthy donor at three time points spaced approximately two weeks apart. For immunosequencing, genomic DNA was extracted from whole blood that had not been sorted.

Summary of the overall study and its limitations: Across all healthy-donor time intervals, the beta-binomial model significantly cut both the number of clones called differentially abundant and the false-positive rate. The authors expected biological variance in healthy repertoires might increase further over much longer intervals such as months to years. Between technical replicates the binomial model flagged 1 to 1.5 differentially abundant clones, whereas over around 2 weeks the binomial model flagged about 16.4 and over approximately 4 weeks approximately 20. Variance in clone template counts between approximately 2-week samples significantly increased with total template count across all healthy donors.

Remarks on this clone: The specificity of this receptor is unknown. Base quality data are lacking; no much larger clone is found one base away.

The immunoSEQ Assay, which relies on bias-controlled multiplex PCR amplification of genomic DNA, was used to profile TCRbeta CDR3 regions. In the source study's methods: The absolute abundance of each unique TCRbeta CDR3 region was quantified after sequences were collapsed and filtered. Two models were used to test differential abundance: a binomial model (Fisher-equivalent) and a beta-binomial model that adds time-dependent variance fitted from healthy donors. Clones with fewer than 5 combined templates were removed, and a clone was called differentially abundant if the clone's Benjamini-Hochberg FDR was below 0.01. Using the form v = (b*log(k)+a)^2, the beta-binomial variance was modeled as a function of the total template count across the two samples. As stored in TCRdb, this immuneACCESS dataset retains in-frame rearrangements with V and J assigned. A fraction of the clones does not appear; measured against another copy, unresolved V genes explain less than half of the discrepancy, and the remainder lacks a known reason. That table gives V, J and clone size, and the DNA gave D and trimming. In all, the sample holds fewer than 110,000 clones, and around nine tenths of those were seen once. The biggest ten clones account for about 17% of the sample.

The sequenced sample consisted of blood. The source is a person aged 18 to 75 in good health. The receptor chain draws on TRBV28 and TRBJ2-7; the D gene is possibly TRBD1, with 6 bases matching. The CDR3 protein is CASSDRPSYEQYF. The nucleotide sequence is TGTGCCAGCAGCGACAGGCCTAGCTACGAGCAGTACTTC.